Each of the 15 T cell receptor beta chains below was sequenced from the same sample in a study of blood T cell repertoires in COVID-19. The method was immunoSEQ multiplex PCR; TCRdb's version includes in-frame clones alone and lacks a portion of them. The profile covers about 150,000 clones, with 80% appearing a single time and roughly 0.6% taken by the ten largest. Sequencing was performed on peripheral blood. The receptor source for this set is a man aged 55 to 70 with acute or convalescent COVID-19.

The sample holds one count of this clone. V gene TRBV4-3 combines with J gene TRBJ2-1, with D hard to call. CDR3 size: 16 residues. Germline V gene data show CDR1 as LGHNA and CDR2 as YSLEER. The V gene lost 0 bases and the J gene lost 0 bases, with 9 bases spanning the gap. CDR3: CASSQDEYSSYNEQFF. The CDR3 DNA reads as TGCGCCAGCAGCCAAGATGAATATAGCTCCTACAATGAGCAGTTCTTC.

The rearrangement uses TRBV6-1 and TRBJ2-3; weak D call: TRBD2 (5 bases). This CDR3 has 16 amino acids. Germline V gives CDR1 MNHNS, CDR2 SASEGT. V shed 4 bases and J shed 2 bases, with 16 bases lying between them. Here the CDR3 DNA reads TGTGCCAGCAGTGGAGGGAACCCCCTCCCCACAGATACGCAGTATTTT. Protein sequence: CASSGGNPLPTDTQYF.

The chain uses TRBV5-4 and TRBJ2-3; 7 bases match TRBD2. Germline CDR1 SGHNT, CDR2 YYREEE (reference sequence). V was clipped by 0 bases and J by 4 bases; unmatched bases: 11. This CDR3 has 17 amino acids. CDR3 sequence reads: CASSLGAGGSGADTQYF. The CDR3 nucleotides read TGTGCCAGCAGCTTGGGGGCCGGGGGGAGTGGCGCAGATACGCAGTATTTT.

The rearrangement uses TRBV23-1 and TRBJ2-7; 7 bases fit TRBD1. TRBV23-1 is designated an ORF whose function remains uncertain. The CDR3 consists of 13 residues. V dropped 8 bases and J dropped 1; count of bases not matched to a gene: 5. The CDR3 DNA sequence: TGCGCCAGCCTACCAGGGGGATCCTACGAGCAGTACTTC. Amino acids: CASLPGGSYEQYF.

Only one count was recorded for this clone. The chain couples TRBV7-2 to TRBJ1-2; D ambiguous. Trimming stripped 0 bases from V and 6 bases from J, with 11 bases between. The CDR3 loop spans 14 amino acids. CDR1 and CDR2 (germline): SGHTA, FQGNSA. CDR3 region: CASSLALSVHGYTF. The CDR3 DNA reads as TGTGCCAGCAGCTTAGCCCTTAGCGTTCATGGCTACACCTTC.

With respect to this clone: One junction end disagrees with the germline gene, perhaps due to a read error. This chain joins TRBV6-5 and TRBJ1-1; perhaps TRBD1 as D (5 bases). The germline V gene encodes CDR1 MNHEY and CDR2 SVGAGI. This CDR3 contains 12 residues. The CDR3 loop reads CASNPQVADAFF. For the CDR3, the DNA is TGTGCCAGCAATCCACAGGTTGCTGATGCTTTCTTT.

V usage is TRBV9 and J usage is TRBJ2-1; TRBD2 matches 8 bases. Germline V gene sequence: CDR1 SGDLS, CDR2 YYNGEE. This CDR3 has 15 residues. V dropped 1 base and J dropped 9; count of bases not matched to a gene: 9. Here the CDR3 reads CASSVTPGGPGEQFF. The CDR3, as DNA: TGTGCCAGCAGCGTAACCCCGGGGGGGCCGGGTGAGCAGTTCTTC.

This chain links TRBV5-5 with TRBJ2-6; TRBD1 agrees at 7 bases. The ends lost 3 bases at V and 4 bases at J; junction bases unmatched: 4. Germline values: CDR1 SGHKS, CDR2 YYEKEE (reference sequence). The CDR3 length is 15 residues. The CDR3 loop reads CASSSDRSGANVLTF. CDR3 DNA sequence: TGTGCCAGCAGCTCGGACAGGTCGGGGGCCAACGTCCTGACTTTC.

The DNA for the CDR3 is TGCGCCAGCAGCCAAGATGTGAGCGGGAGGGCCGGGGAGACCCAGTACTTC. It encodes CASSQDVSGRAGETQYF. The chain joins TRBV4-3 to TRBJ2-5; TRBD2 agrees at 10 bases. This CDR3 has 17 amino acids. From germline, CDR1 is LGHNA and CDR2 YSLEER. With V trimmed by 0 bases and J by 5 bases, 9 bases remained unmatched.

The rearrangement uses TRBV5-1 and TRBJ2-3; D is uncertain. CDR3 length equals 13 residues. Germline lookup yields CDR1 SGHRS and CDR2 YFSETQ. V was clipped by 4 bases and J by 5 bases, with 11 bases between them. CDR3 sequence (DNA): TGCGCCAGCAGCCTCCTGTACGGAGATACGCAGTATTTT. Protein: CASSLLYGDTQYF.

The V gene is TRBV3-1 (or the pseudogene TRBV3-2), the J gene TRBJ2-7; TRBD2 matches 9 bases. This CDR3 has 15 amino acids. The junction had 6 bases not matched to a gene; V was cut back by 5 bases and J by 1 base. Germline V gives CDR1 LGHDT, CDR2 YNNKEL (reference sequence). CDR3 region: CASSSPAGGSYEQYF. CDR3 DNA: TGTGCCAGCAGCTCTCCAGCGGGAGGTTCCTACGAGCAGTACTTC.

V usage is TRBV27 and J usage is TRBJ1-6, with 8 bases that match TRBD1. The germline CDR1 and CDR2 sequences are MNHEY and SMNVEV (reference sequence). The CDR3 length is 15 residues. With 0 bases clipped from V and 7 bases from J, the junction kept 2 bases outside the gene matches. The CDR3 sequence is CASSLSTGGNSPLHF. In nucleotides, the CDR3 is TGTGCCAGCAGTTTATCAACAGGGGGAAATTCACCCCTCCACTTT.

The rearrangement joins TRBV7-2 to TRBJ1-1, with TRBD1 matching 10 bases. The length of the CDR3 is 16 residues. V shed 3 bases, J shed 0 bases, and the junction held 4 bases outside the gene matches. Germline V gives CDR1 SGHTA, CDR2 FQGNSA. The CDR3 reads CASSLGDRGLNTEAFF. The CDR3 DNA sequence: TGTGCCAGCAGCTTGGGGGACAGGGGTCTGAACACTGAAGCTTTCTTT.

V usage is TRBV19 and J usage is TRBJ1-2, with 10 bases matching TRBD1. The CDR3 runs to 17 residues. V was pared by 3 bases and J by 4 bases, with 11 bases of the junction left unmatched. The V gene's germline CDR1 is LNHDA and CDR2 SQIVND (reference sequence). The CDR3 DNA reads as TGTGCCAGTAGTATTGGGACCGGGACAGGGGTAGGCTATGGCTACACCTTC. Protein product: CASSIGTGTGVGYGYTF.

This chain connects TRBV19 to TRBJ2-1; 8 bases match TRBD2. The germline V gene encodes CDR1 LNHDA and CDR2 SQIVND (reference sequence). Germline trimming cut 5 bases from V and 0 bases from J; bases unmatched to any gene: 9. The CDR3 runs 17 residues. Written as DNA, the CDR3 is TGTGCCAGTAGTTCCCTTAGCGGGGACGGCTCCTACAATGAGCAGTTCTTC. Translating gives CASSSLSGDGSYNEQFF.